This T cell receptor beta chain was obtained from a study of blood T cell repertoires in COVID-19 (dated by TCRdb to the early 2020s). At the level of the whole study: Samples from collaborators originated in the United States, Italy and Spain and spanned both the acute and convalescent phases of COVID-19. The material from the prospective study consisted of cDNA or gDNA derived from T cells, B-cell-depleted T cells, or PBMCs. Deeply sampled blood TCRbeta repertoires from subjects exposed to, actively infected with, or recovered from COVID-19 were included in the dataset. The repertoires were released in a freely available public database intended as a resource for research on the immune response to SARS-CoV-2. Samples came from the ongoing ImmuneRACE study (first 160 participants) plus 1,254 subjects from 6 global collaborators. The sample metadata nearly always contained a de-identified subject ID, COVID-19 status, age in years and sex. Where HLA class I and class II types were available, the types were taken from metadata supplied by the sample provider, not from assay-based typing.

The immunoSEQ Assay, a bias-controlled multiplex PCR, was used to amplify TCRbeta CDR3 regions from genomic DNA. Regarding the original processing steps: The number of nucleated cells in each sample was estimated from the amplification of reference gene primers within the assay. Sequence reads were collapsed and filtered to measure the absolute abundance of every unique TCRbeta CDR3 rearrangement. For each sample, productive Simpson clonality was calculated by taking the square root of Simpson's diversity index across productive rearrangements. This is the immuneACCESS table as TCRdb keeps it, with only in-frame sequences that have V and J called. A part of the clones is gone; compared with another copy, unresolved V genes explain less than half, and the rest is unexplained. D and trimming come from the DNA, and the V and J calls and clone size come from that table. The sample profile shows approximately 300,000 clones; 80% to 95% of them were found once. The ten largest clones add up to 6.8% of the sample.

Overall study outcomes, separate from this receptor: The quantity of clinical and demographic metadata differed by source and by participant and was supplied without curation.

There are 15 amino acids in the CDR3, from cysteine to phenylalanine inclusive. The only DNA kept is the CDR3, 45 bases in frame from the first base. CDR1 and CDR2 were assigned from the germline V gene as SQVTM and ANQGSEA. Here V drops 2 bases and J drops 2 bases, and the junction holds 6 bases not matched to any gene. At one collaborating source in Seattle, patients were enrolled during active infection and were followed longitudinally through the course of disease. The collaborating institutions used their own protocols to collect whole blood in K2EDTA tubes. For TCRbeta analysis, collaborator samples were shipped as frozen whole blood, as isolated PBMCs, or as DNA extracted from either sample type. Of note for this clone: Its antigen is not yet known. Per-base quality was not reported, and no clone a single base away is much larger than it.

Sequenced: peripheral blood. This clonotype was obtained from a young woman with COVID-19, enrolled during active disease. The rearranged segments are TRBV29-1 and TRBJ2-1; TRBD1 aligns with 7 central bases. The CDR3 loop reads CSVELYRGPYNEQFF. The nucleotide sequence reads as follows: TGCAGCGTTGAACTTTACAGGGGCCCCTACAATGAGCAGTTCTTC.